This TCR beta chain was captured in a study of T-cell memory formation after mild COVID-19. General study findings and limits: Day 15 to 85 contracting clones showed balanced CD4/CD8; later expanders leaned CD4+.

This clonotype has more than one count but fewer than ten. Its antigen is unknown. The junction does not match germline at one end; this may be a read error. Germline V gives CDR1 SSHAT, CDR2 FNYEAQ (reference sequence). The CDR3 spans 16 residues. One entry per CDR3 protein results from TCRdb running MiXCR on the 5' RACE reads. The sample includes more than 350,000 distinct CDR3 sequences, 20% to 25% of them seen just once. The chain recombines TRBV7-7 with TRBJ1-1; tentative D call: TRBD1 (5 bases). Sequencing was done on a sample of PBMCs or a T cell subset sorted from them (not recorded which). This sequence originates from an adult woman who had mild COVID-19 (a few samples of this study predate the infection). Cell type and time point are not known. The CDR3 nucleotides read TGTGCTAGCAGCTTAGCCGTGGAGGGGATGAACACTGAAGCTTTCTTT. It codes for CASSLAVEGMNTEAFF.